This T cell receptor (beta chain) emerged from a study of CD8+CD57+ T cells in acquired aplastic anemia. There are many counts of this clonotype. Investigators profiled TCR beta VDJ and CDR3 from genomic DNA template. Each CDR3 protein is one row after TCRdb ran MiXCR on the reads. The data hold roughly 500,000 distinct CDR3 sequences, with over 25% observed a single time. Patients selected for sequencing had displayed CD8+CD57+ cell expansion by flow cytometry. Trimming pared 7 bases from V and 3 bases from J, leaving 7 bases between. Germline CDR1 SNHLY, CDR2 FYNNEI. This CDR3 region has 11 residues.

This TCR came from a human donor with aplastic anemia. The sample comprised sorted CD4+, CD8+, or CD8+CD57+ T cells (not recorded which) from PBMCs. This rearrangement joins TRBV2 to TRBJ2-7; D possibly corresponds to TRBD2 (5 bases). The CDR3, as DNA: TGTGCCAGCACTAGCTTCTACGAGCAGTACTTC. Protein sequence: CASTSFYEQYF.